The entry that follows covers one T cell receptor beta chain sequence. Antigen specificity is unknown. The sample originates from a study of T cell repertoires in cytomegalovirus infection. About the research overall: Public TCR beta signatures provided an indication of both CMV infection and a matching HLA type.

Study-wide results and limits: Dominant in the ex vivo response were TCR beta clonotypes restricted by HLA-C and specific for CMV.

Each CDR3 protein is one row after TCRdb ran MiXCR on the reads. The repertoire holds around 530,000 distinct CDR3 sequences, approximately 25% seen once, with roughly 13% in the top ten. Trimming shortened V by 7 bases and J by 4 bases, and 19 bases separated the two germline ends. In germline, CDR1 is SQVTM, CDR2 ANQGSEA. The CDR3 has 14 residues. The chain uses TRBV29-1 and TRBJ1-2, with D possibly being TRBD1 (5 bases). The sequenced sample consisted of PBMCs. The sequence was obtained from a human donor in good health (CMV status not recorded). Some clones in this sample may be carry-over from other donors' samples. As DNA, the CDR3 is TGCAGCGGGCATGTCAGGGCCCTCGGCTATGGCTACACCTTC. It specifies CSGHVRALGYGYTF.